These 25 T cell receptor beta chains came from one sample sequenced in a study of blood T cell repertoires in COVID-19. Assay: immunoSEQ multiplex PCR; the TCRdb copy retains only in-frame clones and omits some. The table has about 250,000 clones, approximately 85% seen once. The sequencing input was peripheral blood. The receptors were sampled from an elderly woman with COVID-19, enrolled during active disease.

This rearrangement joins TRBV6-5 to TRBJ1-3; the match to TRBD1 covers 8 bases. This CDR3 is built from 15 residues. The trim removed 5 bases at V and 3 bases at J, leaving 6 bases unmatched. Germline V gene sequence: CDR1 MNHEY, CDR2 SVGAGI. The CDR3 sequence is CASSTTGDFGNTIYF. The CDR3, as DNA: TGTGCCAGCAGTACGACAGGGGATTTTGGAAACACCATATATTTT.

This chain connects TRBV18 to TRBJ1-5, with 7 bases lining up with TRBD1. CDR1 and CDR2 (germline): KGHSH, LQKENI. J gave up 3 bases and V 2 bases, and 4 bases lay outside the gene matches. This CDR3 contains 15 residues. CDR3 bases: TGTGCCAGCTCACCATCAGGGGGAATCAATCAGCCCCAGCATTTT. Its protein is CASSPSGGINQPQHF. The entire variable domain, with the rest obtained from reference TRBV18 and TRBJ1-5, is as follows: NAGVMQNPRHLVRRRGQEARLRCSPMKGHSHVYWYRQLPEEGLKFMVYLQKENIIDESGMPKERFSAEFPKEGPSILRIQQVVRGDSAAYFCASSPSGGINQPQHFGDGTRLSIL.

The genes are TRBV7-8 and TRBJ2-3, with 7 nucleotides matching TRBD2. Germline-derived CDR1 and CDR2 are SGHVS and FQNEAQ. The CDR3 runs to 14 residues. V was clipped by 4 bases and J by 3 bases; unmatched bases: 4. As DNA, the CDR3 is TGTGCCAGCAGCTGGGGGGGTACAACAGATACGCAGTATTTT. Translating it yields CASSWGGTTDTQYF.

This chain connects TRBV3-1 (or the pseudogene TRBV3-2) to TRBJ1-2; D is uncertain. Germline CDR1 LGHDT, CDR2 YNNKEL (reference sequence). Trimming stripped 1 base from V and 0 bases from J, with 6 bases between. The CDR3 runs to 14 residues. Here the CDR3 reads CASSQAGANYGYTF. CDR3 DNA sequence: TGTGCCAGCAGCCAAGCGGGTGCTAACTATGGCTACACCTTC.

This clone was found a few times. The V and J genes are TRBV6-2 or TRBV6-3 and TRBJ1-5, with 7 bases matching TRBD1. Germline V gene data show CDR1 as MNHEY and CDR2 as SVGEGT. This CDR3 contains 16 residues. After removal of 6 bases from V and 2 bases from J, the junction contained 10 bases not matched to a gene. Written as DNA, the CDR3 is TGTGCCAGCAGCCCTAGGGACAGCCTCGGCAATCAGCCCCAGCATTTT. It is translated as CASSPRDSLGNQPQHF.

The chain recombines TRBV28 with TRBJ1-4; no clear D. CDR3 length: 10 amino acids. V lost 7 bases, J lost 8 bases, and 5 bases lay in between. Germline CDR1 is MDHEN and CDR2 is SYDVKM. Written as DNA, the CDR3 is TGTGCCAGCAACGGGGAAAAACTGTTTTTT. Its protein product is CASNGEKLFF. Complete variable domain (other parts from reference TRBV28 and TRBJ1-4): DVKVTQSSRYLVKRTGEKVFLECVQDMDHENMFWYRQDPGLGLRLIYFSYDVKMKEKGDIPEGYSVSREKKERFSLILESASTNQTSMYLCASNGEKLFFGSGTQLSVL.

This rearrangement joins TRBV6-5 to TRBJ1-1, with unresolved D. The CDR3 runs to 12 residues. Germline loops: CDR1 MNHEY, CDR2 SVGAGI. Trimming cost V 5 bases and J 6 bases, with 10 bases left between them. The CDR3 here is CASSKPSSEAFF. The CDR3 coding sequence is TGTGCCAGCAGTAAACCTAGTTCTGAAGCTTTCTTT.

The rearrangement links TRBV15 to TRBJ1-4; 9 nucleotides line up with TRBD1. Germline V gene lookup returns CDR1 LNHNV and CDR2 YYDKDF (reference sequence). Trimming took 3 bases from V and 11 from J; bases not matched to a gene: 4. The CDR3 extends over 13 amino acids. As DNA, the CDR3 is TGTGCCACCAGCAGTACCGGGACAGGGAAACTGTTTTTT. It is translated as CATSSTGTGKLFF.

The gene calls are TRBV5-1 and TRBJ2-2, with TRBD1 matching 7 bases. The CDR3 runs 18 residues. CDR1 and CDR2 from the germline V gene are SGHRS and YFSETQ. V lost 3 bases to trimming and J lost 4 bases; unmatched junction nucleotides: 15. The CDR3: CASSWARKGAAPTGELFF. CDR3 DNA: TGCGCCAGCAGCTGGGCCAGGAAGGGGGCTGCCCCCACCGGGGAGCTGTTTTTT.

This chain joins TRBV6-2 or TRBV6-3 and TRBJ1-2, with a weak D call TRBD1 (5 bases). The CDR3 has 12 amino acids. Germline V gene data show CDR1 as MNHEY and CDR2 as SVGEGT. Trimming removed 6 bases at V and 8 bases at J, with 13 bases between. In DNA, the CDR3 is TGTGCCAGCAGCGGGAGGACATGGGGCTACACCTTC. This translates into CASSGRTWGYTF.

The chain employs TRBV5-1 and TRBJ1-2; D is possibly TRBD1 (6 bases). Looked up from germline, CDR1 is SGHRS and CDR2 is YFSETQ. The CDR3 totals 13 residues. V lost 5 bases and J lost 4, with 12 bases in between. The chain's CDR3 is CASRATGAYGYTF. In DNA, the CDR3 is TGCGCCAGCAGAGCGACAGGAGCCTATGGCTACACCTTC.

Many counts were recorded for this clone. The chain uses TRBV4-3 and TRBJ1-5; 11 bases are shared with TRBD1. This CDR3 spans 21 amino acids. The V gene end was trimmed by 0 bases and the J gene end by 1 base; junction bases not matched to a gene: 14. CDR1 and CDR2 from the germline V gene are LGHNA and YSLEER. This CDR3 is CASSQEASGTGGVGSNQPQHF. The CDR3 DNA reads as TGCGCCAGCAGCCAAGAAGCTTCCGGGACAGGGGGGGTTGGGAGCAATCAGCCCCAGCATTTT.

This clone has only one observation. The chain recombines TRBV11-2 with TRBJ2-2; 8 bases are shared with TRBD1. The trim removed 7 bases at V and 5 bases at J, leaving 6 bases unmatched. Germline CDR1 SGHAT, CDR2 FQNNGV. This CDR3 is 14 amino acids long. CDR3 residues: CASMTGVGTGELFF. The CDR3 nucleotides are TGTGCCAGCATGACAGGGGTGGGGACCGGGGAGCTGTTTTTT.

This clone has a count of ten or more. This sequence joins TRBV2 and TRBJ1-1; TRBD1 matches 7 bases. Unmatched junction bases numbered 8, after V lost 2 bases and J lost 2 bases. This CDR3 region has 16 residues. CDR1 and CDR2 (germline): SNHLY, FYNNEI. The CDR3 loop reads CASSETGEGTNTEAFF. In DNA, the CDR3 is TGTGCCAGCAGTGAAACAGGGGAAGGAACAAACACTGAAGCTTTCTTT.

This sequence joins TRBV28 and TRBJ1-1, with D maybe TRBD1 (6 bases). The CDR3 length is 14 residues. Trimming shortened V by 7 bases and J by 4 bases, and 16 bases separated the two germline ends. Germline-derived CDR1 and CDR2 are MDHEN and SYDVKM. CDR3 DNA sequence: TGTGCCAGCACCTCCGGGGGGCCGGTCACTGAAGCTTTCTTT. The encoded protein is CASTSGGPVTEAFF.

The chain employs TRBV5-1 and TRBJ1-4, with 11 bases identical to TRBD1. CDR3 length equals 15 residues. Germline values: CDR1 SGHRS, CDR2 YFSETQ. V lost 4 bases and J lost 8; bases outside the gene matches: 7. CDR3 sequence (DNA): TGCGCCAGCAGCGGGGGGACAGGGGGATCGGAAAAACTGTTTTTT. As protein: CASSGGTGGSEKLFF.

This chain links TRBV18 with TRBJ1-5; perhaps TRBD1 as D (5 bases). From germline, CDR1 is KGHSH and CDR2 LQKENI. There are 16 residues in the CDR3. The V and J ends lost 3 bases and 4 bases respectively, with 16 bases between them. This chain's CDR3 is CASSPIGGGKNQPQHF. CDR3 bases: TGTGCCAGCTCACCCATCGGGGGAGGGAAAAATCAGCCCCAGCATTTT.

The chain is built from TRBV5-6 and TRBJ2-1, with TRBD2 matching 9 bases. The V gene end was trimmed by 4 bases and the J gene end by 5 bases; junction bases not matched to a gene: 10. Germline assignment: CDR1 SGHDT and CDR2 YYEEEE. This CDR3 spans 16 amino acids. The CDR3 sequence: CASSPLQRGVNNEQFF. CDR3 DNA sequence: TGTGCCAGCAGCCCCTTACAGCGGGGGGTAAACAATGAGCAGTTCTTC.

This chain uses TRBV5-1 with TRBJ2-2, with 11 nucleotides matching TRBD2. This CDR3 is built from 17 residues. The ends lost 4 bases at V and 6 bases at J; junction bases unmatched: 11. Germline CDR1 and CDR2: SGHRS and YFSETQ. CDR3 loop: CASSPGLADQRAGELFF. In DNA form, the CDR3 reads TGCGCCAGCAGCCCGGGACTAGCGGACCAGAGGGCCGGGGAGCTGTTTTTT.

This clone was picked up one time. In nucleotides, the CDR3 is TGTGCCAGTAGTGAGACAGGGAGGCCCCAGCATTTT. Encoded protein: CASSETGRPQHF. This rearrangement joins TRBV19 to TRBJ1-5, with 7 positions matching TRBD1. Germline CDR1 and CDR2: LNHDA and SQIVND (reference sequence). This CDR3 has 12 residues. V gave up 5 bases and J gave up 9 bases; unmatched junction bases: 4.

V and J are TRBV7-2 and TRBJ1-6; 8 nucleotides align to TRBD1. The CDR3 consists of 16 residues. CDR1 is SGHTA, CDR2 FQGNSA, per germline. V lost 2 bases to trimming and J lost 12 bases; unmatched junction nucleotides: 12. The chain's CDR3 is CASSLHLVTGEEPLHF. Written as DNA, the CDR3 is TGTGCCAGCAGCTTACATCTCGTGACAGGGGAGGAACCCCTCCACTTT.

The V gene is TRBV7-2, the J gene TRBJ1-1; TRBD1 matches at 8 bases. This CDR3 is built from 16 residues. CDR1 and CDR2 from the germline V gene are SGHTA and FQGNSA. V gave up 5 bases and J gave up 5 bases; unmatched junction bases: 13. Written as DNA, the CDR3 is TGTGCCAGCAGCCAGGACAGGGCCCCCCCCGGGACTGAAGCTTTCTTT. The encoded protein is CASSQDRAPPGTEAFF.

This chain uses TRBV7-2 with TRBJ2-7, with 13 bases aligning to TRBD2. V lost 5 bases and J lost 6; bases outside the gene matches: 7. In germline, CDR1 is SGHTA, CDR2 FQGNSA. The CDR3 runs to 15 residues. CDR3 loop: CASSPLAGGLGEQYF. In DNA, the CDR3 is TGTGCCAGCAGCCCACTAGCGGGGGGGCTTGGCGAGCAGTACTTC.

This clone has a single count. The chain carries TRBV28 and TRBJ1-5; 10 bases fit TRBD1. V trimming: 10 bases; J trimming: 5 bases; junction bases outside the gene matches: 8. Germline V CDR1 and CDR2: MDHEN, SYDVKM. There are 14 residues in the CDR3. The chain's CDR3 is CATLTGGTHQPQHF. The CDR3 DNA sequence: TGTGCCACCCTGACAGGGGGCACACATCAGCCCCAGCATTTT. The entire variable domain, with the rest obtained from reference TRBV28 and TRBJ1-5, is as follows: DVKVTQSSRYLVKRTGEKVFLECVQDMDHENMFWYRQDPGLGLRLIYFSYDVKMKEKGDIPEGYSVSREKKERFSLILESASTNQTSMYLCATLTGGTHQPQHFGDGTRLSIL.

This clone was picked up one time. The rearrangement joins TRBV28 to TRBJ1-2; 8 bases map to TRBD1. Looked up from germline, CDR1 is MDHEN and CDR2 is SYDVKM. This CDR3 region has 15 residues. Losses at the gene ends were 6 bases for V and 7 bases for J; bases not matched to a gene: 13. For the CDR3, the DNA is TGTGCCAGCAGAACCGGGGCAGGGGGCTCTAGTGGCTACACCTTC. Its protein product is CASRTGAGGSSGYTF.